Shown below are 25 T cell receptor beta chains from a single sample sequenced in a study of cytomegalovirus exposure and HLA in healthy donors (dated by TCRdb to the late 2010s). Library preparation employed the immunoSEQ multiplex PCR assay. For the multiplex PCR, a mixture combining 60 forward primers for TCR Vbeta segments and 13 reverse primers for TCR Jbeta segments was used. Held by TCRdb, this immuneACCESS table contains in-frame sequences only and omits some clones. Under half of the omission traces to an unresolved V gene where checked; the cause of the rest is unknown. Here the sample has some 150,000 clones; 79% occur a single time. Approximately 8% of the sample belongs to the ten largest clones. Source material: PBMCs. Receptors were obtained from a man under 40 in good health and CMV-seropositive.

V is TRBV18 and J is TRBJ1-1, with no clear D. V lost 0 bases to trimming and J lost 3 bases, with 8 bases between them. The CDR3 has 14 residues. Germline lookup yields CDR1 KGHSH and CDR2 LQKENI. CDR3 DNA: TGTGCCAGCTCACCACCTGGACTGTACACTGAAGCTTTCTTT. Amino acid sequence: CASSPPGLYTEAFF.

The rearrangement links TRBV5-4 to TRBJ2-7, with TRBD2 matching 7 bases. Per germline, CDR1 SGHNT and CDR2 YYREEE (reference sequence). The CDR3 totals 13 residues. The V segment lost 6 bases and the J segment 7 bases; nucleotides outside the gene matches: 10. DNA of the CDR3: TGTGCCAGCACCCCCGGGAGGCAGGGAGAGCAGTACTTC. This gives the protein CASTPGRQGEQYF.

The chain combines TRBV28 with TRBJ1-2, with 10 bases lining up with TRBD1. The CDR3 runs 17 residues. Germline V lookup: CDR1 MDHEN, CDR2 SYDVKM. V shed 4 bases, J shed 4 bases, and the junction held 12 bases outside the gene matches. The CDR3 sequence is CASSSLYDRGLSYGYTF. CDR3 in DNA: TGTGCCAGCAGTTCTTTATATGACAGGGGGCTCAGCTATGGCTACACCTTC.

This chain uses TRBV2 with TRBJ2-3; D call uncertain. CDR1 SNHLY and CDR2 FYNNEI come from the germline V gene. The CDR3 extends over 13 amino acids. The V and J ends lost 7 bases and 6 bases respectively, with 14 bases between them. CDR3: CASTGPPWDTQYF. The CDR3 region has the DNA TGTGCCAGCACAGGTCCCCCCTGGGATACGCAGTATTTT. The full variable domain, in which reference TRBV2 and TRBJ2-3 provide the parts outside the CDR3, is EPEVTQTPSHQVTQMGQEVILRCVPISNHLYFYWYRQILGQKVEFLVSFYNNEISEKSEIFDDQFSVERPDGSNFTLKIRSTKLEDSAMYFCASTGPPWDTQYFGPGTRLTVL.

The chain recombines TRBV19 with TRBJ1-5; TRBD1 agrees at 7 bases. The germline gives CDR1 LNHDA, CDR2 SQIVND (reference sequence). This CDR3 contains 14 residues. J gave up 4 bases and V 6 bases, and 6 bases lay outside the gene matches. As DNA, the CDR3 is TGTGCCAGTAGCCGAGCACAGGGGAATCAGCCCCAGCATTTT. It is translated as CASSRAQGNQPQHF.

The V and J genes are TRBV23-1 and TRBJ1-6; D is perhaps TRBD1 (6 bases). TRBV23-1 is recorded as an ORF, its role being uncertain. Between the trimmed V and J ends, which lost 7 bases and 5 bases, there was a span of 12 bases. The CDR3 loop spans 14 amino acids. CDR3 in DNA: TGCGCCAGCACCATGACAGGTAATAATTCACCCCTCCACTTT. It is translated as CASTMTGNNSPLHF.

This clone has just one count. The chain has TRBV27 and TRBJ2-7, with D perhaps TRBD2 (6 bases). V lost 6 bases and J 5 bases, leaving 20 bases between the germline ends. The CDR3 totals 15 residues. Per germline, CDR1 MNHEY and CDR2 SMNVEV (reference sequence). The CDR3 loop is CASSLGGLGSDEQYF. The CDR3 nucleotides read TGTGCCAGCAGCCTGGGGGGTTTGGGTTCGGACGAGCAGTACTTC.

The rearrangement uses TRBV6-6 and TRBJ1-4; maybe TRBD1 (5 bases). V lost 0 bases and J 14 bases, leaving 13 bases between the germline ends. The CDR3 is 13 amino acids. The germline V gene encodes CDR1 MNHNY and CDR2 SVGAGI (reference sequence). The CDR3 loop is CASSYSQQASLFF. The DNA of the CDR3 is TGTGCCAGCAGTTACTCCCAACAGGCTTCGCTGTTTTTT.

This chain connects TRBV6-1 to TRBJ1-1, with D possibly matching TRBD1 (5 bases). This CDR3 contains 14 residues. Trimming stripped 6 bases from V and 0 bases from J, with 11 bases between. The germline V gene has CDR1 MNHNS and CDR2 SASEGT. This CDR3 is CASRTWGMNTEAFF. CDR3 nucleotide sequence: TGTGCCAGCAGGACATGGGGCATGAACACTGAAGCTTTCTTT.

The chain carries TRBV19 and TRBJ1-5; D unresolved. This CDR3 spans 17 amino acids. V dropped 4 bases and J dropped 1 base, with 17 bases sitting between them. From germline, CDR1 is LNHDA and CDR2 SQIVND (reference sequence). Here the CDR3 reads CASSTPPLASSNQPQHF. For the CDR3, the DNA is TGTGCCAGTAGTACGCCCCCCTTGGCCTCAAGCAATCAGCCCCAGCATTTT.

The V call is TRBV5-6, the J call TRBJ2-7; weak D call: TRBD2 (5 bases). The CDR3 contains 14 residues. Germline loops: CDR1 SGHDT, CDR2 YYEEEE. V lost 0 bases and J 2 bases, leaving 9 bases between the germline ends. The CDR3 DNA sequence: TGTGCCAGCAGCTTGGGCACGGGAACCTACGAGCAGTACTTC. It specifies CASSLGTGTYEQYF.

This CDR3 is CASSPSLQETQYF. DNA of the CDR3: TGTGCCAGCTCACCATCCCTCCAAGAGACCCAGTACTTC. The chain employs TRBV18 and TRBJ2-5; no definite D call. Germline V lookup: CDR1 KGHSH, CDR2 LQKENI. CDR3 length: 13 residues. V lost 2 bases to trimming and J lost 1 base, with 5 bases between them.

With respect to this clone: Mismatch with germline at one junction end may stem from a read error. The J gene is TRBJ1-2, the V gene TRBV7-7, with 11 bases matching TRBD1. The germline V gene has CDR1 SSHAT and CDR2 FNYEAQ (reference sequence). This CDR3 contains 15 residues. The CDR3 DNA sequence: TGTGCTAGCAGCTTAGGACCGGGACAGGGGGATGGCTACACCTTC. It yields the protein CASSLGPGQGDGYTF.

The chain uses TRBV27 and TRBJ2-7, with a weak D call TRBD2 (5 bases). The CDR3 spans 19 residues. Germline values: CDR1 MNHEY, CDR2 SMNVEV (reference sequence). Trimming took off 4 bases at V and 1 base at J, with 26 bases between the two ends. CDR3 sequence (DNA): TGTGCCAGCAGTTCCCGCTGGCCGGTTCTAGCCGGTACATCCTACGAGCAGTACTTC. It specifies CASSSRWPVLAGTSYEQYF.

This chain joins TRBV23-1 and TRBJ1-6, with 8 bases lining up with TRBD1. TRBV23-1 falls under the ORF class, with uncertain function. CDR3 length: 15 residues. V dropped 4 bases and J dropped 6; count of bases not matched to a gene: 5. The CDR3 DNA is TGCGCCAGCAGTCCCGAGGACAGGGCTAATTCACCCCTCCACTTT. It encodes CASSPEDRANSPLHF.

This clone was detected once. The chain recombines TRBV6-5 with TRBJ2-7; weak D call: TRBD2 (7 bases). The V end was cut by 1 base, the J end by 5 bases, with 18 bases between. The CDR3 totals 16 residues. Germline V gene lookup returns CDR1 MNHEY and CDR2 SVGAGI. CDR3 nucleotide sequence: TGTGCCAGCAGTTACTTGCTTAGGGGGGGCCTGCACGAGCAGTACTTC. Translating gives CASSYLLRGGLHEQYF.

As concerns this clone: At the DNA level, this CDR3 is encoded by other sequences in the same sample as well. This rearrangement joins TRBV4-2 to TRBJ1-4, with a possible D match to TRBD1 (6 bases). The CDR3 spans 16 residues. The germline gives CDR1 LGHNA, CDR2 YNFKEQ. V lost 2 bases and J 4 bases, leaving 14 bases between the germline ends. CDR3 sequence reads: CASSQPQGLDNEKLFF. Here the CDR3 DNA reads TGTGCCAGCAGCCAACCCCAGGGGCTGGATAATGAAAAACTGTTTTTT.

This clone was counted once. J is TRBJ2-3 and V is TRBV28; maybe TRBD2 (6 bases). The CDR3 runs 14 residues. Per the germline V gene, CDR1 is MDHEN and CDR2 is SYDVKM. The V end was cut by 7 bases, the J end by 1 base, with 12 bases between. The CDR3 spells CASTRGGGTDTQYF. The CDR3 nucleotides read TGTGCCAGCACCCGGGGCGGGGGCACAGATACGCAGTATTTT. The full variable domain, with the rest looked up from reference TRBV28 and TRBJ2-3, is DVKVTQSSRYLVKRTGEKVFLECVQDMDHENMFWYRQDPGLGLRLIYFSYDVKMKEKGDIPEGYSVSREKKERFSLILESASTNQTSMYLCASTRGGGTDTQYFGPGTRLTVL.

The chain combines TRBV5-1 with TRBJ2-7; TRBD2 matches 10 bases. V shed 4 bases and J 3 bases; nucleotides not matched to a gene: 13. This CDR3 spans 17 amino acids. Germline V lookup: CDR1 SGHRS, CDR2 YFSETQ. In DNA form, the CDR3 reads TGCGCCAGCAGCGTGGAAGCTAGCGGGAGCTCGTTCTACGAGCAGTACTTC. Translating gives CASSVEASGSSFYEQYF.

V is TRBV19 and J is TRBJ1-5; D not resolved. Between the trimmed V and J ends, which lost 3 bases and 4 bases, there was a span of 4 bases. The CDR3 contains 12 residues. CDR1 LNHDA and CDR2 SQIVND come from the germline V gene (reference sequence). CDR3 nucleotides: TGTGCCAGTAGTATCGGGAATCAGCCCCAGCATTTT. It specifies CASSIGNQPQHF.

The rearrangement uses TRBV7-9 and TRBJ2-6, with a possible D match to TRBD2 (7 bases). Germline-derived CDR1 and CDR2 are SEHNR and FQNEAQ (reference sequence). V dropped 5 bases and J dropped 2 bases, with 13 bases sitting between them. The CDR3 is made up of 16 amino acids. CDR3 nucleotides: TGTGCCAGCAGCCCAGGGGAGGGACCTGGGGCCAACGTCCTGACTTTC. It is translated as CASSPGEGPGANVLTF.

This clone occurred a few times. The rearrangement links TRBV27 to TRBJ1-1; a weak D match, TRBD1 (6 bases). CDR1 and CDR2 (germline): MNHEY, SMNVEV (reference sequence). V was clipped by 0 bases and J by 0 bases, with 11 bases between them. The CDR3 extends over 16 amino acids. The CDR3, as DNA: TGTGCCAGCAGTTTATCCTCCCGACAGGTGAACACTGAAGCTTTCTTT. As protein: CASSLSSRQVNTEAFF.

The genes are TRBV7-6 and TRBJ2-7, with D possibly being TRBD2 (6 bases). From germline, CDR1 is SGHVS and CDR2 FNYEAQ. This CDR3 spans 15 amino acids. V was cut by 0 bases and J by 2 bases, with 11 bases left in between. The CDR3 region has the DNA TGTGCCAGCAGCTTAGCCGGGAGAGGGACCTACGAGCAGTACTTC. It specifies CASSLAGRGTYEQYF.

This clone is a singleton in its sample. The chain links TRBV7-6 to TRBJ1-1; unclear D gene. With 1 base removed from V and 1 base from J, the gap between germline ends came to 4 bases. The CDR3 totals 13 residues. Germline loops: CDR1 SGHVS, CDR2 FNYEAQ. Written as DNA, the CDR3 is TGTGCCAGCAGCTTAGAGCGGAACACTGAAGCTTTCTTT. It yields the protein CASSLERNTEAFF.

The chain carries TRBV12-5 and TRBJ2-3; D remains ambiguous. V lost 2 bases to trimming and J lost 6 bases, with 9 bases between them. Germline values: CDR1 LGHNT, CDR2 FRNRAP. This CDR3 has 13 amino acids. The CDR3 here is CASGLTEYDTQYF. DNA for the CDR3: TGTGCTAGTGGTTTGACCGAGTACGATACGCAGTATTTT.